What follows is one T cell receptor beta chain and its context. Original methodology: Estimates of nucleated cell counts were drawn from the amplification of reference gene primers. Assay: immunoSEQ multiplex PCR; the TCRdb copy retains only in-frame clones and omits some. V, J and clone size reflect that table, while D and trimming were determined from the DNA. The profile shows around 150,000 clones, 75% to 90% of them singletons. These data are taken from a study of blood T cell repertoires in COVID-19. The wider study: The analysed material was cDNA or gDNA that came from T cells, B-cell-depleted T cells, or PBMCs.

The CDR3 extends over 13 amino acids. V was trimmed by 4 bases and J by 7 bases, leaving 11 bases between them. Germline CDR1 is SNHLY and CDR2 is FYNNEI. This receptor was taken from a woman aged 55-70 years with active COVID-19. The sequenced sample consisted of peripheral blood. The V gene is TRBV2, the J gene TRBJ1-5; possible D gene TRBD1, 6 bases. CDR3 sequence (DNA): TGTGCCAGCAGTGCAGGGGAGGGACAGCCCCAGCATTTT. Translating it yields CASSAGEGQPQHF.